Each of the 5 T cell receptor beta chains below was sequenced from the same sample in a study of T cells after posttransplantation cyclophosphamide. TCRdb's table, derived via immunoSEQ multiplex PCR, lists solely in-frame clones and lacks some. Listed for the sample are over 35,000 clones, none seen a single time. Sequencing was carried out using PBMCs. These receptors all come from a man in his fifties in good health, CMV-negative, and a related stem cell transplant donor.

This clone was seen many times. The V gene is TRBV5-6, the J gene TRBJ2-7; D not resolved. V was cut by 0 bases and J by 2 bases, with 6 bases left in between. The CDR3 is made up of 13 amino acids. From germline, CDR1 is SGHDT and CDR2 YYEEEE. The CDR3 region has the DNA TGTGCCAGCAGCTTGGACAGCCCCTACGAGCAGTACTTC. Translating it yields CASSLDSPYEQYF.

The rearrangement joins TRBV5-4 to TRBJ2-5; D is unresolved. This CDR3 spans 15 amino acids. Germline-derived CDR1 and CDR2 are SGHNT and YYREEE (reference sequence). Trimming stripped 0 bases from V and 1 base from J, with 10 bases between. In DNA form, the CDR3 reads TGTGCCAGCAGCTTGGCCCCAGCGAGCCAAGAGACCCAGTACTTC. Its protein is CASSLAPASQETQYF. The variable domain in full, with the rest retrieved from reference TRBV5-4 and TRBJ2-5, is ETGVTQSPTHLIKTRGQQVTLRCSSQSGHNTVSWYQQALGQGPQFIFQYYREEENGRGNFPPRFSGLQFPNYSSELNVNALELDDSALYLCASSLAPASQETQYFGPGTRLLVL.

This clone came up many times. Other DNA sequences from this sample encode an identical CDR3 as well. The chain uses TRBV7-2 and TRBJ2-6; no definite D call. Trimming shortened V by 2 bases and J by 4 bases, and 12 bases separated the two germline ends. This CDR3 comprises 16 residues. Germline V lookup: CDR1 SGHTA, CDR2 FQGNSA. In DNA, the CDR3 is TGTGCCAGCAGCTTACCCGGAGCTCGGGGGGCCAACGTCCTGACTTTC. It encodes CASSLPGARGANVLTF. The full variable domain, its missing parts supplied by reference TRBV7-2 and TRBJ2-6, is GAGVSQSPSNKVTEKGKDVELRCDPISGHTALYWYRQSLGQGLEFLIYFQGNSAPDKSGLPSDRFSAERTGGSVSTLTIQRTQQEDSAVYLCASSLPGARGANVLTFGAGSRLTVL.

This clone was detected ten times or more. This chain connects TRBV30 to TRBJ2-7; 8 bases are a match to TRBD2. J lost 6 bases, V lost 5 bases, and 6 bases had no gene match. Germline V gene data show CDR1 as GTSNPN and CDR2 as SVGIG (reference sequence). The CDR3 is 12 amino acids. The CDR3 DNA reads TGTGCCTGGGGGTCGGGGGGGATCGAGCAGTACTTC. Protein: CAWGSGGIEQYF. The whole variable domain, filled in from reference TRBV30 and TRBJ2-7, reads SQTIHQWPATLVQPVGSPLSLECTVEGTSNPNLYWYRQAAGRGLQLLFYSVGIGQISSEVPQNLSASRPQDRQFILSSKKLLLSDSGFYLCAWGSGGIEQYFGPGTRLTVT.

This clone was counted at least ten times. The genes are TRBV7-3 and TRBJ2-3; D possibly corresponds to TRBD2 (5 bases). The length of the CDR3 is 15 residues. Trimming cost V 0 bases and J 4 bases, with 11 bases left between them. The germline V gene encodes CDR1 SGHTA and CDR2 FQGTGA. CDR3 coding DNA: TGTGCCAGCAGCTTAACCCGGGATAGGTCAGATACGCAGTATTTT. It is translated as CASSLTRDRSDTQYF.